A single sample gave rise to the 27 T cell receptor beta chains below, sequenced in a study of blood T cell repertoires in COVID-19. TCRdb keeps only in-frame clones here, not all; method: immunoSEQ multiplex PCR. The table records nearly 45,000 clones, 70% to 80% of them present only once. Source material: peripheral blood. The receptors originated from a man aged 65 to 85 with acute or convalescent COVID-19.

The chain joins TRBV5-4 to TRBJ2-3; 7 bases align to TRBD1. The CDR3 has 12 residues. The germline V gene has CDR1 SGHNT and CDR2 YYREEE (reference sequence). The V and J ends lost 5 bases and 7 bases, in that order; junction bases with no gene match: 4. CDR3 DNA: TGTGCCAGCAGTGGGGGACAGAATACGCAGTATTTT. Residues: CASSGGQNTQYF.

V gene TRBV19 combines with J gene TRBJ1-6; maybe TRBD1 (5 bases). The V gene's germline CDR1 is LNHDA and CDR2 SQIVND (reference sequence). V was trimmed by 5 bases and J by 3 bases, leaving 17 bases between them. The CDR3 covers 17 residues. CDR3 region: CASSFQGPGVYNSPLHF. CDR3 in DNA: TGTGCCAGTAGTTTCCAGGGTCCGGGCGTCTATAATTCACCCCTCCACTTT.

The chain employs TRBV7-3 and TRBJ2-2; 8 bases align to TRBD1. This CDR3 comprises 17 residues. The ends lost 5 bases at V and 5 bases at J; junction bases unmatched: 13. CDR1 is SGHTA and CDR2 is FQGTGA in the germline V gene. CDR3 nucleotides: TGTGCCAGCAGCCCAAATGCAGGGGGCGTTAGGACCGGGGAGCTGTTTTTT. This translates into CASSPNAGGVRTGELFF.

This chain uses TRBV5-4 with TRBJ2-7; 10 bases fit TRBD1. V lost 4 bases, J lost 2 bases, and 6 bases stayed unmatched. Germline loops: CDR1 SGHNT, CDR2 YYREEE (reference sequence). This CDR3 has 15 amino acids. This chain's CDR3 is CASSPPGTGAYEQYF. The CDR3 region has the DNA TGTGCCAGCAGCCCCCCCGGGACAGGGGCCTACGAGCAGTACTTC. The full variable domain, completed using reference TRBV5-4 and TRBJ2-7, is ETGVTQSPTHLIKTRGQQVTLRCSSQSGHNTVSWYQQALGQGPQFIFQYYREEENGRGNFPPRFSGLQFPNYSSELNVNALELDDSALYLCASSPPGTGAYEQYFGPGTRLTVT.

This clone ranks as medium-sized. The chain has TRBV5-1 and TRBJ1-2; 9 bases map to TRBD1. The CDR3 totals 16 residues. CDR1 and CDR2 (germline): SGHRS, YFSETQ. Trimming took 3 bases from V and 4 from J; bases not matched to a gene: 10. CDR3 region: CASSSGQGRDSYGYTF. Written as DNA, the CDR3 is TGCGCCAGCAGCTCGGGACAGGGCCGCGATAGCTATGGCTACACCTTC.

This clone came up a few times. The chain is built from TRBV20-1 and TRBJ1-1, with a weak D call TRBD1 (5 bases). The germline V and J ends were trimmed by 8 bases and 4 bases, with 11 bases remaining between them. The CDR3 covers 11 residues. Germline V gene lookup returns CDR1 DFQATT and CDR2 SNEGSKA (reference sequence). The CDR3 protein is CSRGGSTEAFF. In nucleotides, the CDR3 is TGCAGTCGGGGGGGGAGCACTGAAGCTTTCTTT.

This clone was seen a single time. The gene calls are TRBV3-1 (or the pseudogene TRBV3-2) and TRBJ1-4; no reliable D call. V was trimmed by 1 base and J by 7 bases, leaving 7 bases between them. CDR3 length equals 13 residues. Germline V gene lookup returns CDR1 LGHDT and CDR2 YNNKEL (reference sequence). The CDR3 protein is CASSQGRAEKLFF. In DNA, the CDR3 is TGTGCCAGCAGCCAAGGGAGAGCTGAAAAACTGTTTTTT.

This chain uses TRBV6-5 with TRBJ2-3; D may be TRBD1 (6 bases). The CDR3 spans 13 residues. V lost 7 bases to trimming and J lost 1 base, with 9 bases between them. Germline V gene data show CDR1 as MNHEY and CDR2 as SVGAGI. The CDR3 here is CASKGHRTDTQYF. CDR3 DNA sequence: TGTGCCAGCAAGGGACACCGCACAGATACGCAGTATTTT.

In DNA, the CDR3 is TGTGCCAGCAGCCCTAGCGGGGGGATCCCCACAGATACGCAGTATTTT. This encodes CASSPSGGIPTDTQYF. This chain connects TRBV3-1 (or the pseudogene TRBV3-2) to TRBJ2-3, with 11 bases identical to TRBD2. V shed 4 bases and J 2 bases; nucleotides not matched to a gene: 5. The CDR3 is made up of 16 amino acids. Germline-derived CDR1 and CDR2 are LGHDT and YNNKEL (reference sequence).

V gene TRBV18 combines with J gene TRBJ2-5; D call uncertain. V shed 6 bases and J shed 2 bases, with 13 bases lying between them. This CDR3 has 14 residues. CDR1 is KGHSH and CDR2 is LQKENI in the germline V gene. This chain's CDR3 is CASSSWARQETQYF. The DNA of the CDR3 is TGTGCCAGCTCTTCCTGGGCCCGACAAGAGACCCAGTACTTC.

V and J are TRBV3-1 (or the pseudogene TRBV3-2) and TRBJ1-2; 11 bases fit TRBD1. V gave up 8 bases and J gave up 8 bases; unmatched junction bases: 4. Germline CDR1 reads LGHDT; CDR2 reads YNNKEL (reference sequence). There are 12 residues in the CDR3. The CDR3 nucleotides read TGTGCCAGCGGACAGGGGGCGGCCGGCTACACCTTC. Its translation: CASGQGAAGYTF.

The rearrangement uses TRBV3-1 (or the pseudogene TRBV3-2) and TRBJ2-6, with D uncertain. Germline assignment: CDR1 LGHDT and CDR2 YNNKEL (reference sequence). Trimming left V 4 bases short and J 1 base short, with 8 bases between. This CDR3 has 15 residues. The CDR3 loop reads CASSPLLSGANVLTF. The CDR3 DNA reads as TGTGCCAGCAGCCCCTTGCTATCTGGGGCCAACGTCCTGACTTTC.

This clone was seen only a few times. The J gene is TRBJ1-1, the V gene TRBV19; D gene unclear. Germline V gene lookup returns CDR1 LNHDA and CDR2 SQIVND (reference sequence). The CDR3 loop spans 14 amino acids. V lost 3 bases and J lost 2, with 10 bases in between. The CDR3 spells CASSISVFNTEAFF. The CDR3 DNA follows: TGTGCCAGTAGTATTTCGGTGTTCAACACTGAAGCTTTCTTT.

The rearrangement links TRBV4-1 to TRBJ2-1, with 9 bases fitting TRBD1. The CDR3 consists of 15 residues. Germline CDR1 reads MGHRA; CDR2 reads YSYEKL. V shed 4 bases, J shed 9 bases, and the junction held 10 bases outside the gene matches. CDR3 sequence (DNA): TGCGCCAGCAGCCCTTGGACAGGGGACCCGATTGAGCAGTTCTTC. It yields the protein CASSPWTGDPIEQFF.

This clone was seen many times. The J gene is TRBJ2-1, the V gene TRBV18, with 10 bases matching TRBD2. The CDR3 has 16 residues. J lost 9 bases, V lost 0 bases, and 8 bases had no gene match. In germline, CDR1 is KGHSH, CDR2 LQKENI. CDR3 region: CASSPPSSGGGGEQFF. The CDR3 bases are TGTGCCAGCTCACCACCGTCTAGCGGGGGTGGAGGTGAGCAGTTCTTC.

This chain connects TRBV29-1 to TRBJ2-1, with 10 nucleotides matching TRBD1. CDR1 SQVTM and CDR2 ANQGSEA come from the germline V gene. CDR3 size: 15 residues. The J segment lost 6 bases and the V segment lost 7 bases, leaving 12 bases of the junction unmatched. CDR3 residues: CSAQGGTGASNEQFF. In nucleotides, the CDR3 is TGCAGCGCTCAAGGCGGGACAGGGGCGTCCAATGAGCAGTTCTTC.

The chain employs TRBV9 and TRBJ2-3; D not resolved. Germline V gene data show CDR1 as SGDLS and CDR2 as YYNGEE. This CDR3 has 15 residues. Trimming cost V 3 bases and J 0 bases, with 11 bases left between them. The CDR3 DNA sequence: TGTGCCAGCAGCGCAGTAACGGGTAGCACAGATACGCAGTATTTT. Amino acids: CASSAVTGSTDTQYF.

This clone was observed a few times. V is TRBV4-3 and J is TRBJ1-2; D is ambiguous. V was pared by 0 bases and J by 2 bases, with 10 bases between. Germline V lookup: CDR1 LGHNA, CDR2 YSLEER. There are 15 residues in the CDR3. The DNA for the CDR3 is TGCGCCAGCAGCCAAGAACGAGGGAACAACTATGGCTACACCTTC. Translating gives CASSQERGNNYGYTF.

V and J are TRBV27 and TRBJ1-2; D gene ambiguous. CDR3 size: 14 residues. The germline V gene has CDR1 MNHEY and CDR2 SMNVEV (reference sequence). Trimming stripped 5 bases from V and 8 bases from J, with 18 bases between. The CDR3 DNA sequence: TGTGCCAGCAGTCAGCACGGAGCGACGGGGGGCTACACCTTC. Protein: CASSQHGATGGYTF.

The V gene is TRBV25-1, the J gene TRBJ2-1; the match to TRBD1 covers 9 bases. The CDR3 has 14 amino acids. Germline CDR1 and CDR2: MGHDK and SYGVNS. V was pared by 8 bases and J by 8 bases, with 10 bases of the junction left unmatched. This CDR3 is CASGPGTGWYEQFF. The CDR3 bases are TGTGCCAGCGGACCCGGGACAGGGTGGTATGAGCAGTTCTTC.

This chain joins TRBV29-1 and TRBJ2-7, with 9 positions matching TRBD1. Trimming at V came to 6 bases and at J to 12 bases, leaving 9 bases not matched to a gene. The CDR3 loop spans 11 amino acids. CDR1 and CDR2 (germline): SQVTM, ANQGSEA. CDR3 sequence reads: CSVGRDRDRYF. CDR3 sequence (DNA): TGCAGCGTGGGCCGGGACAGGGATCGGTACTTC.

The chain couples TRBV18 to TRBJ2-3, with a possible D match to TRBD1 (6 bases). The V end lost 3 bases, the J end lost 0 bases, and 13 bases lay between the germline ends. The CDR3 consists of 16 residues. Germline V gene lookup returns CDR1 KGHSH and CDR2 LQKENI. CDR3 DNA sequence: TGTGCCAGCTCACCCCAGACAGGCACCAGCACAGATACGCAGTATTTT. Encoded protein: CASSPQTGTSTDTQYF.

The chain recombines TRBV27 with TRBJ1-6; D is uncertain. V lost 7 bases, J lost 4 bases, and 14 bases lay in between. The length of the CDR3 is 15 residues. Germline V lookup: CDR1 MNHEY, CDR2 SMNVEV (reference sequence). CDR3 sequence (DNA): TGTGCCAGCATGGTACGCGGGCAATATAATTCACCCCTCCACTTT. Protein sequence: CASMVRGQYNSPLHF.

The rearrangement joins TRBV3-1 (or the pseudogene TRBV3-2) to TRBJ2-2; D is perhaps TRBD1 (5 bases). CDR3 length: 14 residues. V lost 4 bases and J 4 bases, leaving 10 bases between the germline ends. Germline values: CDR1 LGHDT, CDR2 YNNKEL (reference sequence). The chain's CDR3 is CASSLQGGTGELFF. As DNA, the CDR3 is TGTGCCAGCAGCCTTCAGGGTGGCACCGGGGAGCTGTTTTTT.

This chain uses TRBV7-9 with TRBJ1-4; 10 nucleotides match TRBD1. V lost 5 bases, J lost 6 bases, and 3 bases stayed unmatched. The CDR3 loop spans 14 amino acids. Per germline, CDR1 SEHNR and CDR2 FQNEAQ (reference sequence). The CDR3, as DNA: TGTGCCAGCAGCCCGGGACAGGGGCATGAAAAACTGTTTTTT. This encodes CASSPGQGHEKLFF. Variable domain in full (rest from reference TRBV7-9 and TRBJ1-4): DTGVSQNPRHKITKRGQNVTFRCDPISEHNRLYWYRQTLGQGPEFLTYFQNEAQLEKSRLLSDRFSAERPKGSFSTLEIQRTEQGDSAMYLCASSPGQGHEKLFFGSGTQLSVL.

The chain recombines TRBV15 with TRBJ2-3; 7 positions agree with TRBD2. This CDR3 is 15 amino acids long. V dropped 0 bases and J dropped 5; count of bases not matched to a gene: 5. Germline V lookup: CDR1 LNHNV, CDR2 YYDKDF (reference sequence). CDR3 DNA: TGTGCCACCAGCAGAGAAAGGGACTATCAAGATACGCAGTATTTT. This codes for CATSRERDYQDTQYF.

The rearrangement uses TRBV2 and TRBJ1-5, with a tentative D call TRBD1 (5 bases). The CDR3 extends over 16 amino acids. Germline assignment: CDR1 SNHLY and CDR2 FYNNEI. Trimming took off 0 bases at V and 5 bases at J, with 14 bases between the two ends. CDR3 DNA sequence: TGTGCCAGCAGTGAAGCGCTTCTGGGGGGGTATCAGCCCCAGCATTTT. Translating it yields CASSEALLGGYQPQHF.